This TCR beta chain was sequenced for a study of OX40 agonist ivuxolimab in advanced cancers. Looking at the study overall: Ivuxolimab, which targeted the costimulatory receptor OX40 (CD134), was an agonistic, fully human IgG2 monoclonal antibody. Intravenous ivuxolimab was administered to patients every 2 weeks at six dose levels: 0.01, 0.1, 0.3, 1.5, 3 and 10 mg/kg. Among the 50 to 55 dose-escalation patients, around 19 had hepatocellular carcinoma, approximately 15 melanoma, 9 renal cell carcinoma and 9 head and neck cancer. The dose-escalation cohort was 82.7% male with a mean age of about 54 years, ranging from 23 to 79. Patients were allowed to have had prior anti-PD-1, anti-PD-L1 or anti-CTLA-4 therapy, and around 40% of the dose-escalation patients had previously received checkpoint inhibitors. Partial responses were achieved by three dose-escalation patients, of whom one had hepatocellular carcinoma and two had cutaneous melanoma. The point of sequencing TCRbeta in the periphery was to test whether ivuxolimab changed TCR sequence diversity and drove clonal T-cell expansion. The monotherapy dose-escalation portion (N ≈ 50 patients) of the phase I ivuxolimab trial is reported in the paper.

V is clipped by 0 bases and J by 8 bases, and the sequence between their germline boundaries is 11 bases long. CDR3 length: 13 amino acids, cysteine to phenylalanine. Solely the CDR3 DNA is kept, with 39 bases framed from the first base. CDR1 and CDR2 are drawn from the germline V gene: SGHRS, YFSETQ. To sequence the TCRbeta CDR3 region, genomic DNA was isolated from the sorted cells. TCRbeta CDR3 regions were sequenced using the immunoSEQ Assay. Imported from immuneACCESS, the table was reduced by TCRdb to in-frame sequences with V and J called. These copies leave out some clones; in studies compared against another copy, an unresolved V gene accounts for under half, and the cause of the remainder is not known. The sample table contains fewer than 85,000 clones; only one count was recorded for around 89% of them. The biggest ten clones account for about 0.53% of the sample. The trial excluded patients who had a history of autoimmune disease or who were on systemic immunosuppression. Peripheral blood for TCR sequencing was collected from all dose cohorts at baseline, on cycle 4 day 1, and on cycle 7 day 1. Samples were obtained from an open-label, multicenter, first-in-human phase I dose-escalation trial of ivuxolimab. Adults with locally advanced or metastatic melanoma, renal cell carcinoma, hepatocellular carcinoma or head and neck squamous cell carcinoma were enrolled in the trial. CD4+ and CD8+ T cells were sorted separately from peripheral blood before TCR sequencing.

Paper-wide results and their limitations: Partial responders in the 0.1-3.0 mg/kg groups had among the lowest normalized peripheral clonal expansion, especially among CD8+ T cells. Which antigens the clonally expanded peripheral T cells were specific for was not determined. After ivuxolimab, CD8+ T cells had more expanded clones than CD4+ T cells on average. Low levels of normalized T-cell clonal expansion were also shown by some nonresponding patients. At doses from 0.1 to 3.0 mg/kg, clonal expansion was seen in both CD4+ and CD8+ blood T cells between baseline and week 6.

About this clone: The specificity of this receptor is unknown. Per-base quality was not reported, and no clone a single base away is much larger than it.

The TCR sequence derives from an adult with an advanced solid tumor such as melanoma, head and neck, liver or kidney cancer. The chain employs TRBV5-1 and TRBJ1-2; there is no confident call for the D gene. Here the sequenced sample was CD4+ or CD8+ T cells sorted from blood, taken in a trial of the OX40 agonist ivuxolimab. The DNA sequence follows: TGCGCCAGCAGCTTGGAAAACAAGGCAGGCTACACCTTC. Translated, this gives CASSLENKAGYTF.